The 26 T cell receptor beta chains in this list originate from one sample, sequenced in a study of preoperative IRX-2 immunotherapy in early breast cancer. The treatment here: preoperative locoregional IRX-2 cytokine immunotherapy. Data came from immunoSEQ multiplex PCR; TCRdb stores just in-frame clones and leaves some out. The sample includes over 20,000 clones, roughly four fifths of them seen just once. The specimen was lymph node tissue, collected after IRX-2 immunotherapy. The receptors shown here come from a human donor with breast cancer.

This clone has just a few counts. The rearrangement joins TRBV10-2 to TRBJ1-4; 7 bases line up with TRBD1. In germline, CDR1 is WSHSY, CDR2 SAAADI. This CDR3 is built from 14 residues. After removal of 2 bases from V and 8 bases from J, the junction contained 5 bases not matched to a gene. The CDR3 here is CASSEMQGGEKLFF. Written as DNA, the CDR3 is TGCGCCAGCAGTGAGATGCAGGGGGGAGAAAAACTGTTTTTT.

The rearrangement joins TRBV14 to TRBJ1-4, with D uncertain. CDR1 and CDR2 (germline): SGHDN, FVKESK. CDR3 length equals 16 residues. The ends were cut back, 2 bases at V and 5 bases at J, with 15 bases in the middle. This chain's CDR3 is CASSQNADGRNEKLFF. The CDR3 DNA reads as TGTGCCAGCAGCCAAAACGCAGACGGAAGAAATGAAAAACTGTTTTTT.

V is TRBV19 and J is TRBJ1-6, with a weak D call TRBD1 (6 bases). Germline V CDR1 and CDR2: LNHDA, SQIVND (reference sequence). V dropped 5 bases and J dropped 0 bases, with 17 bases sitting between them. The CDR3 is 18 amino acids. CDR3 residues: CASSSYGTPSSYNSPLHF. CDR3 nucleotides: TGTGCCAGTAGTTCCTATGGGACACCCAGCTCCTATAATTCACCCCTCCACTTT.

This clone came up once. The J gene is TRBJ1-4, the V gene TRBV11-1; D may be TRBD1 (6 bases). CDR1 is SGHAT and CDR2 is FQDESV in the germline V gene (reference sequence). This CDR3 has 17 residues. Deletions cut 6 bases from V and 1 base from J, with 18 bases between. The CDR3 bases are TGTGCCAGCAGTTTCATGGGGAGGGGGAGAACTAATGAAAAACTGTTTTTT. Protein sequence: CASSFMGRGRTNEKLFF.

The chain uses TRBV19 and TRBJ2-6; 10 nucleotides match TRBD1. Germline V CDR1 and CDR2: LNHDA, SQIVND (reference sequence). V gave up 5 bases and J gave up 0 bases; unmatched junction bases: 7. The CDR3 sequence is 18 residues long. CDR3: CASSPRQGALSGANVLTF. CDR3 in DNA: TGTGCCAGTAGTCCCAGACAGGGGGCCCTCTCTGGGGCCAACGTCCTGACTTTC.

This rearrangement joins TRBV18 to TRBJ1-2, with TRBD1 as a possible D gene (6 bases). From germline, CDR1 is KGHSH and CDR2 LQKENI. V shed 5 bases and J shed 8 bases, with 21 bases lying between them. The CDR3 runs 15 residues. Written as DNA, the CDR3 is TGTGCCAGCTCATCACTAACCGGGACAACGGGCGGCTACACCTTC. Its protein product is CASSSLTGTTGGYTF.

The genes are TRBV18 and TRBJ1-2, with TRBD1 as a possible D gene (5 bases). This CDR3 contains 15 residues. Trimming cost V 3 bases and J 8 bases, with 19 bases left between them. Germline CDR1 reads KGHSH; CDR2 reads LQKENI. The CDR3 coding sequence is TGTGCCAGCTCACCCCAATCGGGGCAGGGTCAAGGCTACACCTTC. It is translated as CASSPQSGQGQGYTF.

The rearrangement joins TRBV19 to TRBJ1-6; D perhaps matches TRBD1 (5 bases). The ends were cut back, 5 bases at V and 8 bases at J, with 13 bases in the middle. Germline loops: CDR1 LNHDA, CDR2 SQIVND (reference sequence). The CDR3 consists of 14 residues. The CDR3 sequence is CASSYVLGDSPLHF. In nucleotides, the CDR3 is TGTGCCAGTAGTTACGTATTAGGGGATTCACCCCTCCACTTT.

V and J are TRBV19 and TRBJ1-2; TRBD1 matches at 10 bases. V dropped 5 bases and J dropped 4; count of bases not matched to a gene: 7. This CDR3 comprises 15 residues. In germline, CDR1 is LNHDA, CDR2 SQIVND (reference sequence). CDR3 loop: CASSFFGQGVYGYTF. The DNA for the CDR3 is TGTGCCAGTAGTTTCTTCGGACAGGGGGTCTATGGCTACACCTTC.

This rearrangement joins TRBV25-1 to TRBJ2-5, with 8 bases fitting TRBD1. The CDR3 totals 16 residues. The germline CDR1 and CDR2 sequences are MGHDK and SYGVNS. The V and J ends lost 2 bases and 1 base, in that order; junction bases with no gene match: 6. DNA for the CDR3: TGTGCCAGCAGTGAACCACAGGGGGGTAGCCAAGAGACCCAGTACTTC. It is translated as CASSEPQGGSQETQYF. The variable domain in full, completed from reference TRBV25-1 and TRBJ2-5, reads EADIYQTPRYLVIGTGKKITLECSQTMGHDKMYWYQQDPGMELHLIHYSYGVNSTEKGDLSSESTVSRIRTEHFPLTLESARPSHTSQYLCASSEPQGGSQETQYFGPGTRLLVL.

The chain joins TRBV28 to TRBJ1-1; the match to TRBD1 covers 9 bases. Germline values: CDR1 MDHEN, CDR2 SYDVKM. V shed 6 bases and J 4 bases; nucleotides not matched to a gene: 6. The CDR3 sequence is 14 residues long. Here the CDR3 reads CASRTTGGGTEAFF. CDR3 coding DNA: TGTGCCAGCAGAACGACAGGGGGAGGCACTGAAGCTTTCTTT.

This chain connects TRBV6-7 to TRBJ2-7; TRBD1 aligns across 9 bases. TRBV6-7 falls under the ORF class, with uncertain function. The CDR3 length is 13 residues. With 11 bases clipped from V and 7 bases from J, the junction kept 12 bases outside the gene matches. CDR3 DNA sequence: TGTGCCGCCGGAACACAGGGGGCGAAGGAGCAGTACGTC. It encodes CAAGTQGAKEQYV.

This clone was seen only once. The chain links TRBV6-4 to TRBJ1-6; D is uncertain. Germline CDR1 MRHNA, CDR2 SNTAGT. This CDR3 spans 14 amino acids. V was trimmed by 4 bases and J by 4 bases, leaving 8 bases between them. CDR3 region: CASSGQRYNSPLHF. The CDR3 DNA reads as TGTGCCAGCAGTGGTCAGAGGTATAATTCACCCCTCCACTTT.

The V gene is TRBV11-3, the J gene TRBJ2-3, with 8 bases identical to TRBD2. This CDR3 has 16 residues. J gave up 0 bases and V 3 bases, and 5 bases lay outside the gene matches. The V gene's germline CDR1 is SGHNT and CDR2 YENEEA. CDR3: CASSFVAGPSTDTQYF. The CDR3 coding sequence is TGTGCCAGCAGCTTCGTAGCGGGGCCAAGCACAGATACGCAGTATTTT.

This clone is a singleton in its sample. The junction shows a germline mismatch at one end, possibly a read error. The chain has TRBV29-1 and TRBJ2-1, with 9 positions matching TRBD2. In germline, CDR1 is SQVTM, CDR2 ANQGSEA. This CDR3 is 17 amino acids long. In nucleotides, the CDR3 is TGCAGCGTTGAAGACCCGATAGCGGGGGTAGTCTCTAATGAACAGTTCTTC. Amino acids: CSVEDPIAGVVSNEQFF.

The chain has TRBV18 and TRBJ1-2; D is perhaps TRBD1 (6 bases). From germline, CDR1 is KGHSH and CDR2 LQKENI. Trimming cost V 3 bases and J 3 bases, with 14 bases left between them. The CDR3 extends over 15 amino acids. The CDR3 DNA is TGTGCCAGCTCACCCCTACAGGGTGCGGACTATGGCTACACCTTC. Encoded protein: CASSPLQGADYGYTF.

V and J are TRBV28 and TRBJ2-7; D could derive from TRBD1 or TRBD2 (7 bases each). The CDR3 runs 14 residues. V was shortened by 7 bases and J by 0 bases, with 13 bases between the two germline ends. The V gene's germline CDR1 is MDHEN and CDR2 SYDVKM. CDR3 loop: CASNQGGASYEQYV. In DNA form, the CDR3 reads TGTGCCAGCAACCAGGGGGGGGCCTCCTACGAGCAGTACGTC.

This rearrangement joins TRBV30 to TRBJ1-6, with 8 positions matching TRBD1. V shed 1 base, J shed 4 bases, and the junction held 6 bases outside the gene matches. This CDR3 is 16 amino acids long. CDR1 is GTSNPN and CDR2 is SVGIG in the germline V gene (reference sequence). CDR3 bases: TGTGCCTGGAGTGACCCCAGGGGGCGATATAATTCACCCCTCCACTTT. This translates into CAWSDPRGRYNSPLHF.

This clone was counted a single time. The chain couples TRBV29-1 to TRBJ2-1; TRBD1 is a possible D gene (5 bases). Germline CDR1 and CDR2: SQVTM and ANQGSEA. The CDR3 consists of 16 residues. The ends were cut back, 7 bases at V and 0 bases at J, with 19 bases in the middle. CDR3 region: CSATGPPGSSYNEQFF. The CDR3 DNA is TGCAGCGCCACAGGTCCCCCTGGAAGCTCCTACAATGAGCAGTTCTTC.

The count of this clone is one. The CDR3 loop reads CASSQGSGGRTDTQYF. Here the CDR3 DNA reads TGCGCCAGCAGCCAAGGTAGCGGGGGCCGCACAGATACGCAGTATTTT. The V call is TRBV5-1, the J call TRBJ2-3, with TRBD2 matching 9 bases. Looked up from germline, CDR1 is SGHRS and CDR2 is YFSETQ. Trimming at V came to 4 bases and at J to 1 base, leaving 7 bases not matched to a gene. CDR3 length: 16 amino acids.

CDR3: CSVEALARSTDTQYF. The CDR3 DNA sequence: TGCAGCGTTGAAGCACTAGCGAGGAGCACAGATACGCAGTATTTT. This chain joins TRBV29-1 and TRBJ2-3, with TRBD2 matching 7 bases. The J segment lost 0 bases and the V segment lost 1 base, leaving 4 bases of the junction unmatched. The V gene's germline CDR1 is SQVTM and CDR2 ANQGSEA. The CDR3 extends over 15 amino acids.

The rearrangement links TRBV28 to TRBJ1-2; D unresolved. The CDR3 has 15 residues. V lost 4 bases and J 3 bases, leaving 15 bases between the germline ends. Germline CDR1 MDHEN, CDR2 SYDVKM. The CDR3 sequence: CASSSEGNWDYGYTF. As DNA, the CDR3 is TGTGCCAGCAGTTCCGAGGGTAATTGGGACTATGGCTACACCTTC.

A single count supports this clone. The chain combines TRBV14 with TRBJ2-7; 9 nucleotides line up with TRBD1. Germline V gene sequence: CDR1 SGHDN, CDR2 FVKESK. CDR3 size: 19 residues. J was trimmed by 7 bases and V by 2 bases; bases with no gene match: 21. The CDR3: CASSQQIVMRDRVLGEQYF. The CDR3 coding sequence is TGTGCCAGCAGCCAACAGATTGTCATGAGGGACAGGGTCCTCGGAGAGCAGTACTTC. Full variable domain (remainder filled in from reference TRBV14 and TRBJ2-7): EAGVTQFPSHSVIEKGQTVTLRCDPISGHDNLYWYRRVMGKEIKFLLHFVKESKQDESGMPNNRFLAERTGGTYSTLKVQPAELEDSGVYFCASSQQIVMRDRVLGEQYFGPGTRLTVT.

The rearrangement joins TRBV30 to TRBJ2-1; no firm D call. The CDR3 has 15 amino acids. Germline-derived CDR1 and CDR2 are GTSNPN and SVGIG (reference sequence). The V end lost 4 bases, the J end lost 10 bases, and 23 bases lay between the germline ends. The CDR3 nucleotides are TGTGCCTGGACAAGCCGGACCCAACCGGAACCGGAGCAGTTCTTC. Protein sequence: CAWTSRTQPEPEQFF.

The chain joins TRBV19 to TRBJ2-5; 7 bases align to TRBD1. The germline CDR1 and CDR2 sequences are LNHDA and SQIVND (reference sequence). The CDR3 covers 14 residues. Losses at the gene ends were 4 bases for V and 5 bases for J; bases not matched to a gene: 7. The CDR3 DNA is TGTGCCAGTAGTAGCCGGGACAGAGGGGAGACCCAGTACTTC. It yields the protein CASSSRDRGETQYF.

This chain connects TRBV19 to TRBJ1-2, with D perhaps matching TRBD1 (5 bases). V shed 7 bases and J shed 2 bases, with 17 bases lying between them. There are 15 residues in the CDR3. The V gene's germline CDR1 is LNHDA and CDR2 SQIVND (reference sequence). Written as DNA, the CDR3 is TGTGCCAGTACCATACAATGGGGGATGAACTATGGCTACACCTTC. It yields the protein CASTIQWGMNYGYTF.